This T cell receptor (beta chain) is from a study of blood T cell repertoires in COVID-19. Overall study: Some COVID-19 samples were acute and others convalescent; all came from the United States, Italy and Spain.

The CDR3 length is 15 residues. Unmatched junction bases numbered 5, after V lost 2 bases and J lost 2 bases. CDR1 is MNHNS, CDR2 SASEGT, per germline. In the original analysis: Reference gene primer amplification in the assay estimated nucleated cell counts. This table comes from immunoSEQ multiplex PCR, and its TCRdb copy is limited to in-frame clones, with some not included. V and J calls and clone size come straight from that table; D and trimming were deduced from the DNA. The sample shows 100,000 to 150,000 clones, approximately 86% of them seen only once. Cohort assignment relied on participant-reported clinical history. Donors in Cohort 3 counted as recovered after two negative PCRs, clearance, or symptom resolution.

This TCR came from a woman aged 45-65 years who had recovered from COVID-19. The genes are TRBV6-1 and TRBJ1-2; 7 nucleotides line up with TRBD1. Material for sequencing was PBMCs or T cells enriched from blood (not recorded which). The CDR3 DNA sequence: TGTGCCAGCAGTGAACAGCCGACAGGGAACTATGGCTACACCTTC. Protein: CASSEQPTGNYGYTF.